These 16 T cell receptor beta chains were sequenced from one sample in a study of CXCR3-negative and CXCR3-positive naive CD8 T cells. Researchers prepared the TRB cDNA libraries using 5' RACE with UMI labels. From its re-call of the 5' RACE reads, TCRdb lists each CDR3 protein once, without DNA. The sample has approximately 6,700 distinct CDR3 sequences. Source material: naive CXCR3- CD8+ T cells from blood. As for subset: CD45RO-CCR7+CD27+CD95- naive CD8+ T cells lacking CXCR3 (TNR3-). These receptors were collected from a human donor in good health. Some clones in this sample may be carry-over from other donors' samples.

V gene TRBV23-1 combines with J gene TRBJ1-3; TCRdb designates TRBD1, a call that cannot be tested without DNA. TRBV23-1 is classed as an ORF, of uncertain function. This CDR3 comprises 15 residues. The chain's CDR3 is CASSQHRDGRHTIYF.

The chain is built from TRBV20-1 and TRBJ2-1. Germline V CDR1 and CDR2: DFQATT, SNEGSKA (reference sequence). There are 16 residues in the CDR3. The CDR3: CSARDLQQVLGNEQFF.

V is TRBV2 and J is TRBJ1-1. Germline CDR1 is SNHLY and CDR2 is FYNNEI. CDR3 size: 14 residues. CDR3 residues: CASIRATGVPEAFF.

The gene calls are TRBV2 and TRBJ2-4; TCRdb's D call of TRBD2 is untestable without DNA. The CDR3 contains 15 residues. The V gene's germline CDR1 is SNHLY and CDR2 FYNNEI. The chain's CDR3 is CASSEGGLRENIQYF.

The chain has TRBV6-6 and TRBJ1-3. In germline, CDR1 is MNHNY, CDR2 SVGAGI (reference sequence). The CDR3 length is 17 residues. The CDR3 here is CASSPLAGPFSGNTIYF.

This clonotype is labeled medium-sized (0.01 to 0.1%) based on frequency. This chain joins TRBV7-3 and TRBJ2-3; the TRBD2 assignment by TCRdb is unverifiable without DNA. Germline CDR1 reads SGHTA; CDR2 reads FQGTGA. CDR3 length: 15 residues. The CDR3 is CASSFGTTGEDTQYF.

The chain carries TRBV10-3 and TRBJ2-5; absent DNA, TCRdb's TRBD1 call cannot be checked. This CDR3 is built from 14 residues. From germline, CDR1 is ENHRY and CDR2 SYGVKD. The CDR3 here is CAISEAGSGETQYF.

V and J are TRBV28 and TRBJ1-1. CDR1 and CDR2 from the germline V gene are MDHEN and SYDVKM. There are 11 residues in the CDR3. Here the CDR3 reads CASNSLGEAFF.

Considering frequency, this clonotype is medium-sized. The rearrangement links TRBV5-1 to TRBJ2-7; absent DNA, TCRdb's TRBD1 call cannot be checked. Looked up from germline, CDR1 is SGHRS and CDR2 is YFSETQ. The CDR3 loop spans 15 amino acids. CDR3 loop: CASSLVGGDTYEQYF.

The V call is TRBV19, the J call TRBJ1-1; TCRdb proposes TRBD1, but this gene call is untestable without DNA. Germline V CDR1 and CDR2: LNHDA, SQIVND (reference sequence). The CDR3 spans 14 residues. The CDR3 loop is CASSMGQGNTEAFF.

The J gene is TRBJ2-1, the V gene TRBV19; TCRdb names TRBD2, which stays unverified in the absence of DNA. The CDR3 is made up of 15 amino acids. In germline, CDR1 is LNHDA, CDR2 SQIVND (reference sequence). CDR3 loop: CASSPREYLYNEQFF.

The chain has TRBV27 and TRBJ2-6. Germline CDR1 reads MNHEY; CDR2 reads SMNVEV (reference sequence). The CDR3 runs to 20 residues. CDR3 sequence: CASSLRSGPEFSFGANVLTF.

The rearrangement links TRBV2 to TRBJ2-1; the D call from TCRdb, TRBD1, cannot be confirmed without DNA. This CDR3 region has 15 residues. Per germline, CDR1 SNHLY and CDR2 FYNNEI. CDR3 sequence reads: CASSWPGQGIIEQFF.

J is TRBJ1-1 and V is TRBV2. This CDR3 spans 11 amino acids. CDR1 and CDR2 from the germline V gene are SNHLY and FYNNEI. The CDR3 loop is CASRANTEAFF.

This rearrangement joins TRBV11-2 to TRBJ2-5; the TCRdb call, TRBD1, lacks DNA for checking. The CDR3 length is 15 residues. The V gene's germline CDR1 is SGHAT and CDR2 FQNNGV. CDR3 protein: CASSSISDSQETQYF.

Frequency places this clonotype as medium-sized (0.01 to 0.1%). V gene TRBV14 combines with J gene TRBJ2-5; the TCRdb D gene call, TRBD1, has no DNA to confirm it. The CDR3 extends over 15 amino acids. CDR1 and CDR2 from the germline V gene are SGHDN and FVKESK. CDR3 residues: CASTEGTGGWETQYF.